This T cell receptor (beta chain) is drawn from a study of shared clonotypes between healthy human individuals. Study-level points and caveats: Incomplete sequencing of sorted subsets was indicated by rarefaction despite large depth. For naive CD4 cells, roughly 5% of clonotypes were shared across a handful of donors.

In the case of this clone: What it binds is not known.

Researchers ran the assay at a deep level. Assay used: immunoSEQ multiplex PCR; TCRdb lists only in-frame clones, some missing. The repertoire holds about 2.3 million clones, with roughly 93% as singletons. V was pared by 11 bases and J by 1 base, with 12 bases between. This CDR3 region has 12 residues. Germline lookup yields CDR1 MDHEN and CDR2 SYDVKM. The rearrangement joins TRBV28 to TRBJ2-7; D is uncertain. This clonotype was sampled from a man younger than 35 in good health. Some clones in this sample may be carry-over from other donors' samples. Sequencing used naive CD4+ T cells from PBMCs. Subset in this sample: CD45RA+ positively selected. DNA of the CDR3: TGTGCCTCCACACGAGATTCCTACGAGCAGTACTTC. This sequence encodes CASTRDSYEQYF.